The sequence of this TCR beta chain was determined in a study of a mutant IDH1 vaccine in newly diagnosed glioma. Study at large: Prior therapy was radiotherapy, temozolomide, or both; most received both.

The CDR3 length is 14 residues. The V and J ends lost 5 bases and 5 bases respectively, with 16 bases between them. The germline CDR1 and CDR2 sequences are SGHTA and FQGTGA. Method: immunoSEQ multiplex PCR; TCRdb's copy keeps in-frame clones and lacks some. The data contain tens of thousands of clones, under 90% of them singletons. Concerning this clone: Antigen specificity is unknown.

Indicated time point: week 23, last vaccination. The study gave 300 ug of mutant IDH1 20-mer peptide per vaccine dose, with topical imiquimod. Material: PBMCs, obtained from a glioma patient whose treatment included an IDH1 peptide vaccine. This clonotype originated in a man aged 18 to 30 with glioma. This chain connects TRBV7-3 to TRBJ2-7; the D is unclear. CDR3 sequence: CASSPSAEAHEQYF. As DNA, the CDR3 is TGTGCCAGCAGCCCATCGGCGGAAGCCCACGAGCAGTACTTC. The whole variable domain, remainder taken from reference TRBV7-3 and TRBJ2-7, is GAGVSQTPSNKVTEKGKYVELRCDPISGHTALYWYRQSLGQGPEFLIYFQGTGAADDSGLPNDRFFAVRPEGSVSTLKIQRTERGDSAVYLCASSPSAEAHEQYFGPGTRLTVT.